This entry features one TCR beta chain sequence. Its antigen is as yet unknown. Terminally differentiated effector memory CD45RA+ cells were left out of the naive CD8 fraction, which was CD45RO-negative and positively selected for CCR7. Produced via immunoSEQ multiplex PCR; TCRdb's table is partial and in-frame only. The repertoire holds about 2 million clones, with over 85% as singletons. The data derive from a study of shared clonotypes between healthy human individuals. Turning to the study itself: A donor's plate count was three for CD4 naive and three for CD4 memory; CD8 naive had two and CD8 memory one.

Notes on the study in general: The rarefaction results pointed to incomplete sorted-subset sequencing despite large depth. How much donors shared clonotypes was expected to be affected by sequencing depth.

Germline lookup yields CDR1 MNHEY and CDR2 SMNVEV (reference sequence). V gave up 1 base and J gave up 4 bases, with 19 bases separating them. The CDR3 covers 17 residues. Specimen: naive CD8+ T cells sorted from blood. The receptor's source is a man between 18 and 29 years old in good health. This sequence joins TRBV27 and TRBJ1-1; a possible D gene is TRBD1 (6 bases). CDR3 in amino acids: CASSLLLGMGAGTEAFF. DNA for the CDR3: TGTGCCAGCAGTTTATTGCTGGGTATGGGGGCTGGCACTGAAGCTTTCTTT.